The source of this T cell receptor (beta chain) is a study of beta chain features in type 1 diabetes. Study as a whole: All samples together contributed almost 110,000,000 sorted cells for examination. Findings and limits, study-wide: VDJ junctions from patients with type 1 diabetes contained fewer insertions and more deletions. Type 1 diabetes patients showed a moderate but significant shortening of TCRB CDR3s in all four CD4+ subsets.

The germline V gene has CDR1 SEHNR and CDR2 FQNEAQ (reference sequence). V was pared by 10 bases and J by 5 bases, with 10 bases of the junction left unmatched. The CDR3 spans 14 residues. Of note for this clone: What it binds is not known.

As every portion of the isolated RNA was reverse transcribed, the sequencing read expressed TCRB transcripts. Regulatory, naive and central memory T cell samples averaged around 3.5 million reads. Produced via immunoSEQ multiplex PCR; TCRdb's table is partial and in-frame only. This sample has about 170,000 clones, with around 7.9% found just once. Each of the CD4+ naive, central memory, regulatory and stem cell-like memory populations was sorted via CD45RO/CCR7/CD25/CD127/CD95/CD27. The specimen was central memory CD4+ T cells from blood. The rearrangement uses TRBV7-9 and TRBJ2-5; 10 bases match TRBD2. The receptor was derived from a man between 18 and 29 years old with type 1 diabetes. CDR3 bases: TGTGCCACACGGGCTAGCGGGAGTGAGGAGACCCAGTACTTC. Translating gives CATRASGSEETQYF.